The 12 T cell receptor beta chains below come from one sample, sequenced in a study of molecular identifiers for immune sequencing clone quantification. TCRdb re-called the PCR reads through MiXCR, storing one row per CDR3 protein. This table has some 680,000 distinct CDR3 sequences, about 25% appearing once. The sample comprised naive CD8+ T cells from blood, with Jurkat cell RNA spiked in. As for subset: FACS-sorted CD8+CD4-CCR7+CD45RA+ naive T cells. The origin of the receptors is a human donor in good health. Some libraries in this study had Jurkat cell RNA spiked in.

The gene calls are TRBV5-1 and TRBJ2-7, with a weak D call TRBD1 (6 bases). This CDR3 contains 15 residues. Germline CDR1 SGHRS, CDR2 YFSETQ. V was pared by 2 bases and J by 1 base, with 13 bases between. This chain's CDR3 is CASSFETGASYEQYF. The CDR3 coding sequence is TGCGCCAGCAGCTTTGAGACAGGAGCTTCCTACGAGCAGTACTTC.

The sample holds many counts of this clonotype. The CDR3 DNA is TGTGCCAGCAGCTCCCCGAACGGTCTGGAGACCCAGTACTTC. Its translation is CASSSPNGLETQYF. The gene calls are TRBV7-2 and TRBJ2-5, with D hard to call. V dropped 4 bases and J dropped 5 bases, with 14 bases sitting between them. Germline V gives CDR1 SGHTA, CDR2 FQGNSA. CDR3 size: 14 residues. The full variable domain, in which reference TRBV7-2 and TRBJ2-5 provide the parts outside the CDR3, is GAGVSQSPSNKVTEKGKDVELRCDPISGHTALYWYRQSLGQGLEFLIYFQGNSAPDKSGLPSDRFSAERTGGSVSTLTIQRTQQEDSAVYLCASSSPNGLETQYFGPGTRLLVL.

This clonotype was counted between two and nine times. The chain recombines TRBV28 with TRBJ1-5; D is unresolved. There are 16 residues in the CDR3. Trimming stripped 6 bases from V and 1 base from J, with 16 bases between. Germline CDR1 and CDR2: MDHEN and SYDVKM. In DNA, the CDR3 is TGTGCCAGCAGGAAGACACCTCCCTCCAGCAATCAGCCCCAGCATTTT. It codes for CASRKTPPSSNQPQHF.

Ten or more counts support this clonotype. V and J are TRBV5-4 and TRBJ2-1, with TRBD2 matching over 7 bases. The V and J ends lost 3 bases and 13 bases, in that order; junction bases with no gene match: 7. This CDR3 has 12 residues. Per the germline V gene, CDR1 is SGHNT and CDR2 is YYREEE (reference sequence). Here the CDR3 reads CASSSLAGSQFF. The CDR3 bases are TGTGCCAGCAGCTCCTTAGCGGGTAGTCAGTTCTTC.

In its sample, this clonotype was seen many times. The rearrangement links TRBV6-2 or TRBV6-3 to TRBJ1-5, with D perhaps matching TRBD1 (5 bases). This CDR3 is built from 15 residues. Germline CDR1 is MNHEY and CDR2 is SVGEGT. V was shortened by 2 bases and J by 6 bases, with 14 bases between the two germline ends. CDR3 region: CASSYQQVEFQPQHF. The CDR3 DNA reads as TGTGCCAGCAGTTACCAACAGGTTGAATTTCAGCCCCAGCATTTT.

A few counts support this clonotype. The chain has TRBV21-1 and TRBJ1-4. TRBV21-1 corresponds to a pseudogene. CDR3 length equals 15 residues. The CDR3 region is CASTSHSGGHEKLFF. In nucleotides, the CDR3 is TGTGCCAGCACCTCACATTCGGGGGGCCATGAAAAACTGTTTTTT.

In its sample, this clonotype was seen a few times. This chain links TRBV28 with TRBJ1-2; possibly TRBD1 for D (6 bases). This CDR3 has 15 amino acids. CDR1 and CDR2 from the germline V gene are MDHEN and SYDVKM. Trimming stripped 5 bases from V and 6 bases from J, with 19 bases between. CDR3 bases: TGTGCCAGCAGTATATATAGGGGGGTGATTGATGGCTACACCTTC. It encodes CASSIYRGVIDGYTF.

This chain joins TRBV4-1 and TRBJ2-5, with 10 bases identical to TRBD2. Losses at the gene ends were 2 bases for V and 0 bases for J; bases not matched to a gene: 0. The CDR3 totals 15 residues. The germline V gene has CDR1 MGHRA and CDR2 YSYEKL. The CDR3 DNA is TGCGCCAGCAGCCAACTAGCGGGAGACCAAGAGACCCAGTACTTC. Amino acid sequence: CASSQLAGDQETQYF.

The gene calls are TRBV5-1 and TRBJ2-2, with 11 bases aligning to TRBD1. V lost 4 bases, J lost 5 bases, and 7 bases stayed unmatched. The CDR3 runs 16 residues. Germline CDR1 SGHRS, CDR2 YFSETQ. The CDR3 DNA is TGCGCCAGCAGCCTGCTTTGGGACAGGGGGACCGGGGAGCTGTTTTTT. This gives the protein CASSLLWDRGTGELFF.

About this clonotype: This could be a read error, since a much larger clone is one nucleotide away. This rearrangement joins TRBV14 to TRBJ1-5, with TRBD1 matching over 7 bases. Per the germline V gene, CDR1 is SGHDN and CDR2 is FVKESK. The CDR3 is 14 amino acids. With V trimmed by 5 bases and J by 5 bases, 6 bases remained unmatched. CDR3 sequence: CASSTQGIDQPQHF. For the CDR3, the DNA is TGTGCCAGCAGCACACAGGGGATCGATCAGCCCCAGCATTTT.

The chain recombines TRBV6-1 with TRBJ2-7; no reliable D call. Between the trimmed V and J ends, which lost 6 bases and 1 base, there was a span of 10 bases. This CDR3 contains 13 residues. CDR1 and CDR2 from the germline V gene are MNHNS and SASEGT. The CDR3 sequence is CASRLDGSYEQYF. CDR3 DNA sequence: TGTGCCAGCAGACTGGACGGGTCCTACGAGCAGTACTTC.

This clonotype was seen at least ten times. This chain connects TRBV29-1 to TRBJ1-2; D not certain. The V gene lost 3 bases and the J gene lost 7 bases, with 18 bases spanning the gap. This CDR3 contains 14 residues. Per the germline V gene, CDR1 is SQVTM and CDR2 is ANQGSEA. The chain's CDR3 is CSVDEEGRLGGYTF. In DNA form, the CDR3 reads TGCAGCGTTGATGAGGAGGGAAGACTTGGTGGCTACACCTTC.